Presented here are 32 T cell receptor beta chains from one specimen sequenced in a study of blood T cell repertoires in COVID-19. Some clones are missing from TCRdb's copy, which holds only in-frame ones; the method was immunoSEQ multiplex PCR. The table lists about 160,000 clones, roughly 84% of them singletons. Material for sequencing was peripheral blood. The receptors derive from a man between 18 and 35 years old with active or convalescent COVID-19.

J is TRBJ2-1 and V is TRBV7-2; possibly TRBD2 for D (6 bases). CDR1 is SGHTA, CDR2 FQGNSA, per germline. V was cut by 1 base and J by 6 bases, with 16 bases left in between. The CDR3 sequence is 16 residues long. The CDR3: CASSLGGSGLANEQFF. Here the CDR3 DNA reads TGTGCCAGCAGCTTAGGAGGTAGCGGCCTCGCCAATGAGCAGTTCTTC.

This chain joins TRBV18 and TRBJ1-2; D perhaps matches TRBD1 (6 bases). Trimming took off 3 bases at V and 1 base at J, with 12 bases between the two ends. Germline V gives CDR1 KGHSH, CDR2 LQKENI. The CDR3 is made up of 15 amino acids. In DNA form, the CDR3 reads TGTGCCAGCTCACCCCGACAGGCTGTTAACTATGGCTACACCTTC. It yields the protein CASSPRQAVNYGYTF.

This chain connects TRBV6-1 to TRBJ1-2; D unresolved. This CDR3 is built from 15 residues. Trimming left V 0 bases short and J 1 base short, with 9 bases between. Germline V gene data show CDR1 as MNHNS and CDR2 as SASEGT. The DNA for the CDR3 is TGTGCCAGCAGTGAAGCTGGTCCGCGTAACTATGGCTACACCTTC. Protein: CASSEAGPRNYGYTF.

The chain links TRBV11-2 to TRBJ2-2; 9 bases match TRBD1. V shed 1 base and J 2 bases; nucleotides not matched to a gene: 5. This CDR3 contains 17 residues. The germline V gene encodes CDR1 SGHAT and CDR2 FQNNGV. In nucleotides, the CDR3 is TGTGCCAGCAGCTTAGGGACAGGGGCCTTAAACACCGGGGAGCTGTTTTTT. The encoded protein is CASSLGTGALNTGELFF.

The chain recombines TRBV9 with TRBJ2-3; D is unresolved. Germline V gives CDR1 SGDLS, CDR2 YYNGEE. V lost 0 bases and J 1 base, leaving 9 bases between the germline ends. The CDR3 contains 15 residues. CDR3 nucleotides: TGTGCCAGCAGCGTAGCAGTCAGTGGCACAGATACGCAGTATTTT. It specifies CASSVAVSGTDTQYF.

This clone was detected once. This chain links TRBV6-5 with TRBJ2-1; 11 nucleotides agree with TRBD2. Germline V lookup: CDR1 MNHEY, CDR2 SVGAGI. CDR3 length: 15 residues. Trimming at V came to 10 bases and at J to 6 bases, leaving 11 bases not matched to a gene. CDR3 in DNA: TGTGCCACCAAATCAACTAGCGGGAGAGGCAATGAGCAGTTCTTC. Amino acid sequence: CATKSTSGRGNEQFF.

This clone was found once. J is TRBJ2-1 and V is TRBV5-8; D perhaps matches TRBD2 (6 bases). Per germline, CDR1 SGHTS and CDR2 YDEGEE. The CDR3 consists of 17 residues. Trimming left V 2 bases short and J 0 bases short, with 15 bases between. The CDR3 is CASSLLRGSSSYNEQFF. In nucleotides, the CDR3 is TGTGCCAGCAGCTTACTGCGGGGCAGTAGCTCCTACAATGAGCAGTTCTTC. Supplemented by reference TRBV5-8 and TRBJ2-1, the full variable domain reads EAGVTQSPTHLIKTRGQQATLRCSPISGHTSVYWYQQALGLGLQFLLWYDEGEERNRGNFPPRFSGRQFPNYSSELNVNALELEDSALYLCASSLLRGSSSYNEQFFGPGTRLTVL.

This chain uses TRBV5-1 with TRBJ2-7; 8 positions agree with TRBD1. Germline CDR1 is SGHRS and CDR2 is YFSETQ. CDR3 length: 15 residues. The junction had 10 bases not matched to a gene; V was cut back by 4 bases and J by 4 bases. The CDR3 DNA reads TGCGCCAGCAGCCCCCAGGGGGCTTATTCGTACGAGCAGTACTTC. It translates to CASSPQGAYSYEQYF.

This chain links TRBV6-5 with TRBJ1-1; 7 bases line up with TRBD1. Germline V gives CDR1 MNHEY, CDR2 SVGAGI. The J segment lost 0 bases and the V segment lost 5 bases, leaving 3 bases of the junction unmatched. The length of the CDR3 is 14 residues. The CDR3 nucleotides read TGTGCCAGCAGTAGGGGGCCTTTGAACACTGAAGCTTTCTTT. Its translation: CASSRGPLNTEAFF.

This clone was picked up one time. The chain recombines TRBV6-6 with TRBJ1-6; 11 bases fit TRBD1. Germline CDR1 MNHNY, CDR2 SVGAGI (reference sequence). This CDR3 has 16 amino acids. J lost 14 bases, V lost 5 bases, and 14 bases had no gene match. The CDR3 loop reads CASSALGGQGAITLHF. The CDR3 DNA sequence: TGTGCCAGCAGTGCCCTAGGAGGACAGGGGGCCATAACCCTCCACTTT.

In this sample, this clone turned up a few times. The chain joins TRBV11-1 to TRBJ1-2, with 7 nucleotides matching TRBD1. Trimming took 5 bases from V and 2 from J; bases not matched to a gene: 2. CDR1 SGHAT and CDR2 FQDESV come from the germline V gene (reference sequence). This CDR3 has 13 amino acids. CDR3 region: CASSATGNYGYTF. CDR3 sequence (DNA): TGTGCCAGCAGCGCGACAGGGAACTATGGCTACACCTTC. Variable domain in full (rest from reference TRBV11-1 and TRBJ1-2): EAEVAQSPRYKITEKSQAVAFWCDPISGHATLYWYRQILGQGPELLVQFQDESVVDDSQLPKDRFSAERLKGVDSTLKIQPAELGDSAMYLCASSATGNYGYTFGSGTRLTVV.

The V and J genes are TRBV18 and TRBJ2-6, with D maybe TRBD1 (6 bases). The CDR3 extends over 14 amino acids. The germline CDR1 and CDR2 sequences are KGHSH and LQKENI. V was shortened by 3 bases and J by 3 bases, with 6 bases between the two germline ends. Here the CDR3 reads CASSPRGGANVLTF. Here the CDR3 DNA reads TGTGCCAGCTCACCCAGGGGTGGGGCCAACGTCCTGACTTTC.

This clone was seen just once. This chain links TRBV10-2 with TRBJ2-3; 7 positions agree with TRBD2. The CDR3 spans 13 residues. The germline gives CDR1 WSHSY, CDR2 SAAADI. J lost 2 bases, V lost 6 bases, and 2 bases had no gene match. CDR3 amino acids: CASRRDYTDTQYF. CDR3 DNA sequence: TGCGCCAGCAGGCGGGACTACACAGATACGCAGTATTTT.

The chain combines TRBV10-3 with TRBJ1-2; D is unclear. Germline CDR1 ENHRY, CDR2 SYGVKD. Trimming pared 3 bases from V and 4 bases from J, leaving 9 bases between. The CDR3 runs 13 residues. The CDR3 region is CAISDLTGYGYTF. The DNA for the CDR3 is TGTGCCATCAGTGATTTGACGGGCTATGGCTACACCTTC.

This chain's CDR3 is CASSLVGTGGLETQYF. The CDR3 coding sequence is TGTGCCAGCAGCTTAGTTGGGACAGGGGGCTTAGAGACCCAGTACTTC. The chain joins TRBV11-2 to TRBJ2-5; 12 nucleotides line up with TRBD1. Germline V gives CDR1 SGHAT, CDR2 FQNNGV. After removal of 1 base from V and 4 bases from J, the junction contained 4 bases not matched to a gene. CDR3 length equals 16 residues.

The chain combines TRBV19 with TRBJ1-5, with a possible D match to TRBD1 (6 bases). Germline CDR1 and CDR2: LNHDA and SQIVND (reference sequence). V was shortened by 4 bases and J by 0 bases, with 10 bases between the two germline ends. The CDR3 runs to 15 residues. The CDR3 DNA reads as TGTGCCAGTAGTACCCCGGGACATAGCAATCAGCCCCAGCATTTT. This sequence encodes CASSTPGHSNQPQHF. Using reference TRBV19 and TRBJ1-5 for the parts outside the CDR3, the full variable domain is DGGITQSPKYLFRKEGQNVTLSCEQNLNHDAMYWYRQDPGQGLRLIYYSQIVNDFQKGDIAEGYSVSREKKESFPLTVTSAQKNPTAFYLCASSTPGHSNQPQHFGDGTRLSIL.

The chain joins TRBV4-3 to TRBJ2-1, with D possibly TRBD1 on 5 matching bases. V lost 0 bases, J lost 3 bases, and 15 bases lay in between. This CDR3 contains 17 residues. Germline-derived CDR1 and CDR2 are LGHNA and YSLEER. The CDR3 DNA reads TGCGCCAGCAGCCAAGATCAGGGCGAATACAGCTACAATGAGCAGTTCTTC. Encoded protein: CASSQDQGEYSYNEQFF.

The rearrangement uses TRBV18 and TRBJ2-7, with a weak D call TRBD1 (6 bases). Deletions cut 3 bases from V and 0 bases from J, with 15 bases between. Germline CDR1 reads KGHSH; CDR2 reads LQKENI. This CDR3 region has 16 residues. The CDR3 protein is CASSPNRQGSSYEQYF. The CDR3 nucleotides read TGTGCCAGCTCACCCAACCGCCAGGGGAGCTCCTACGAGCAGTACTTC.

The chain uses TRBV18 and TRBJ1-4; D is unclear. This CDR3 comprises 15 residues. Germline CDR1 KGHSH, CDR2 LQKENI. The germline V and J ends were trimmed by 4 bases and 6 bases, with 15 bases remaining between them. The CDR3 nucleotides are TGTGCCAGCTCACGAGGGATAGGCTCGGATGAAAAACTGTTTTTT. As protein: CASSRGIGSDEKLFF.

The chain has TRBV9 and TRBJ1-6; 8 bases map to TRBD1. This CDR3 is 16 amino acids long. The V segment lost 4 bases and the J segment 1 base; nucleotides outside the gene matches: 4. Germline CDR1 and CDR2: SGDLS and YYNGEE. This chain's CDR3 is CASSPTGGSYNSPLHF. DNA of the CDR3: TGTGCCAGCAGCCCAACAGGGGGTTCCTATAATTCACCCCTCCACTTT.

The J gene is TRBJ1-3, the V gene TRBV6-5; D is ambiguous. Germline V gene data show CDR1 as MNHEY and CDR2 as SVGAGI. Trimming took 6 bases from V and 4 from J, leaving 13 bases between them. The length of the CDR3 is 14 residues. CDR3 residues: CASSYREWGNTIYF. Here the CDR3 DNA reads TGTGCCAGCAGCTACAGAGAGTGGGGAAACACCATATATTTT.

The chain joins TRBV5-6 to TRBJ2-7; D uncertain. Germline-derived CDR1 and CDR2 are SGHDT and YYEEEE. V lost 4 bases to trimming and J lost 6 bases, with 11 bases between them. The CDR3 is made up of 12 amino acids. CDR3 sequence reads: CASSVLSREQYF. The CDR3 DNA reads as TGTGCCAGCAGCGTTCTTAGTCGCGAGCAGTACTTC. The complete variable domain, with remaining parts taken from reference TRBV5-6 and TRBJ2-7, reads DAGVTQSPTHLIKTRGQQVTLRCSPKSGHDTVSWYQQALGQGPQFIFQYYEEEERQRGNFPDRFSGHQFPNYSSELNVNALLLGDSALYLCASSVLSREQYFGPGTRLTVT.

The rearrangement joins TRBV16 to TRBJ1-2, with a possible D match to TRBD1 (5 bases). Germline lookup yields CDR1 KGHSY and CDR2 FQNENV. The length of the CDR3 is 19 residues. V was clipped by 0 bases and J by 8 bases, with 28 bases between them. Here the CDR3 reads CASSQSSLGRAYTKGGYTF. CDR3 bases: TGTGCCAGCAGCCAATCTTCTCTCGGGCGAGCTTACACCAAGGGGGGCTACACCTTC. The variable domain in full, with the rest retrieved from reference TRBV16 and TRBJ1-2, is GEEVAQTPKHLVRGEGQKAKLYCAPIKGHSYVFWYQQVLKNEFKFLISFQNENVFDETGMPKERFSAKCLPNSPCSLEIQATKLEDSAVYFCASSQSSLGRAYTKGGYTFGSGTRLTVV.

This chain links TRBV4-2 with TRBJ2-7, with unresolved D. Germline V gene sequence: CDR1 LGHNA, CDR2 YNFKEQ. Trimming took 1 base from V and 7 from J, leaving 17 bases between them. This CDR3 is built from 15 residues. In nucleotides, the CDR3 is TGTGCCAGCAGCCAAGCTGACGGTCCAACGGGTGAGCAGTACTTC. This gives the protein CASSQADGPTGEQYF.

The rearrangement links TRBV5-1 to TRBJ1-1; TRBD1 matches 7 bases. The trim removed 4 bases at V and 4 bases at J, leaving 16 bases unmatched. This CDR3 has 17 residues. From germline, CDR1 is SGHRS and CDR2 YFSETQ. The CDR3 loop reads CASSLGQLVNLGTEAFF. CDR3 nucleotides: TGCGCCAGCAGCCTGGGACAGTTGGTAAATTTAGGCACTGAAGCTTTCTTT.

The gene calls are TRBV11-2 and TRBJ2-2; 10 bases map to TRBD2. V lost 5 bases, J lost 0 bases, and 6 bases stayed unmatched. The CDR3 runs 17 residues. Germline CDR1 is SGHAT and CDR2 is FQNNGV. The CDR3 sequence: CASSRRLAGSNTGELFF. The CDR3 coding sequence is TGTGCCAGCAGCCGAAGACTAGCGGGTTCGAACACCGGGGAGCTGTTTTTT.

J is TRBJ1-5 and V is TRBV19, with a weak D call TRBD1 (6 bases). Trimming left V 6 bases short and J 0 bases short, with 21 bases between. Germline values: CDR1 LNHDA, CDR2 SQIVND (reference sequence). The CDR3 extends over 18 amino acids. The CDR3 DNA is TGTGCCAGTAGCGACAAGGGACATAAGTTCTATAGCAATCAGCCCCAGCATTTT. This gives the protein CASSDKGHKFYSNQPQHF.

A few counts support this clone. This sequence joins TRBV6-6 and TRBJ1-1, with D possibly being TRBD1 (5 bases). Trimming cost V 7 bases and J 5 bases, with 17 bases left between them. This CDR3 has 14 residues. CDR1 is MNHNY, CDR2 SVGAGI, per germline (reference sequence). In nucleotides, the CDR3 is TGTGCCAGCATGTCGGACACCAGAAGGACTGAAGCTTTCTTT. This gives the protein CASMSDTRRTEAFF.

The V call is TRBV5-1, the J call TRBJ1-2; perhaps TRBD1 as D (6 bases). The CDR3 extends over 13 amino acids. Germline V gene lookup returns CDR1 SGHRS and CDR2 YFSETQ. The germline V and J ends were trimmed by 0 bases and 5 bases, with 8 bases remaining between them. CDR3 amino acids: CASSLAQGYGYTF. In DNA, the CDR3 is TGCGCCAGCAGCTTGGCTCAGGGGTATGGCTACACCTTC.

The V gene is TRBV5-4, the J gene TRBJ1-5; 11 nucleotides line up with TRBD1. J was trimmed by 6 bases and V by 0 bases; bases with no gene match: 11. This CDR3 has 18 residues. CDR1 is SGHNT and CDR2 is YYREEE in the germline V gene (reference sequence). CDR3 nucleotide sequence: TGTGCCAGCAGCTTGGATAGAGTTGGGACAGGGGGGACTCAGCCCCAGCATTTT. Translation gives CASSLDRVGTGGTQPQHF. Drawing the rest from reference TRBV5-4 and TRBJ1-5, the complete variable domain is ETGVTQSPTHLIKTRGQQVTLRCSSQSGHNTVSWYQQALGQGPQFIFQYYREEENGRGNFPPRFSGLQFPNYSSELNVNALELDDSALYLCASSLDRVGTGGTQPQHFGDGTRLSIL.

In regard to this clone: One end of the junction fails to match germline, which may point to a read error. The V gene is TRBV7-7, the J gene TRBJ2-3; 9 bases match TRBD2. CDR1 is SSHAT and CDR2 is FNYEAQ in the germline V gene (reference sequence). The CDR3 has 15 amino acids. The CDR3, as DNA: TGTGCTAGCAGCCCCATTCTAGCGGGGTCAGATACGCAGTATTTT. It translates to CASSPILAGSDTQYF. The complete variable domain, with remaining parts taken from reference TRBV7-7 and TRBJ2-3, reads GAGVSQSPRYKVTKRGQDVTLRCDPISSHATLYWYQQALGQGPEFLTYFNYEAQPDKSGLPSDRFSAERPEGSISTLTIQRTEQRDSAMYRCASSPILAGSDTQYFGPGTRLTVL.

The chain links TRBV4-1 to TRBJ1-4; D is ambiguous. This CDR3 has 16 amino acids. Between the trimmed V and J ends, which lost 3 bases and 8 bases, there was a span of 19 bases. Germline V gene sequence: CDR1 MGHRA, CDR2 YSYEKL. CDR3 sequence (DNA): TGCGCCAGCAGCCAGACGCAGGCTGGACTAGGAGAAAAACTGTTTTTT. Encoded protein: CASSQTQAGLGEKLFF.